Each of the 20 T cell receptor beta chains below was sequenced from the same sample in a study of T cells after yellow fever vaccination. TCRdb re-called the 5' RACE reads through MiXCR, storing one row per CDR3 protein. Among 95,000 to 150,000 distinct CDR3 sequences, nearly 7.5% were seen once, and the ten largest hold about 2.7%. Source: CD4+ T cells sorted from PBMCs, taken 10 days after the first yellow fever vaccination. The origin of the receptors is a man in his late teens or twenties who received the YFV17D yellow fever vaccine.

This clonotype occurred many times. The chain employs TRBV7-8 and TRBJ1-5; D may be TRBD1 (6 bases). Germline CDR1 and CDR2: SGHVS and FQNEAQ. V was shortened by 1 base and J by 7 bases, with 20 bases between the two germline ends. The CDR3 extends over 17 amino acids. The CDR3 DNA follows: TGTGCCAGCAGCTTAGACCGCTTAGACGGGGGCGGGCAGCCCCAGCATTTT. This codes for CASSLDRLDGGGQPQHF. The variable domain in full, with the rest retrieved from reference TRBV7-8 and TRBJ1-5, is GAGVSQSPRYKVAKRGQDVALRCDPISGHVSLFWYQQALGQGPEFLTYFQNEAQLDKSGLPSDRFFAERPEGSVSTLKIQRTQQEDSAVYLCASSLDRLDGGGQPQHFGDGTRLSIL.

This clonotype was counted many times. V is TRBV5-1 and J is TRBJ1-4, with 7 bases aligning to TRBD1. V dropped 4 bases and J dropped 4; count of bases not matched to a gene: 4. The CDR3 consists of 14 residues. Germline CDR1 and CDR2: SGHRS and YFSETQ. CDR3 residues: CASSPGTDNEKLFF. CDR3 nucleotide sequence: TGCGCCAGCAGCCCCGGGACAGATAATGAAAAACTGTTTTTT.

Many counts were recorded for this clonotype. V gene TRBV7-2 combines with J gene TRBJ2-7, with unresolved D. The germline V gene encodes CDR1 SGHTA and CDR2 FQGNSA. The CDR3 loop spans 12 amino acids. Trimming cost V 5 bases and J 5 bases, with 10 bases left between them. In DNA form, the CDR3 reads TGTGCCAGCAGCACCACAGTGAACGAGCAGTACTTC. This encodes CASSTTVNEQYF.

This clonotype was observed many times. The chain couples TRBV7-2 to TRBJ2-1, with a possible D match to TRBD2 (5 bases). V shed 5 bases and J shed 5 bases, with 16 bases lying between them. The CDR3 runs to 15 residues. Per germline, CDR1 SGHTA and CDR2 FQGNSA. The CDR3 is CASSQGSYSHNEQFF. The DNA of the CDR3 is TGTGCCAGCAGCCAAGGGAGCTATTCCCACAATGAGCAGTTCTTC.

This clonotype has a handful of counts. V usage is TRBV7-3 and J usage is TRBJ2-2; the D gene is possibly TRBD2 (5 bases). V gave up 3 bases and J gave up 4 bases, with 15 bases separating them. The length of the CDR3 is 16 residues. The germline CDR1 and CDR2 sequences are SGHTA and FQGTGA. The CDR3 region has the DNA TGTGCCAGCAGCTTTCGGCCCTCTGGAGGCACCGGGGAGCTGTTTTTT. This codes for CASSFRPSGGTGELFF.

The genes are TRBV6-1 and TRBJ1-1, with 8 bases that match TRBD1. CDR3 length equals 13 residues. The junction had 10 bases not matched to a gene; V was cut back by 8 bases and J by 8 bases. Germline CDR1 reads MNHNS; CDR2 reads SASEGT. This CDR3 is CASGGQAGLEAFF. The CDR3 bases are TGTGCCAGCGGGGGACAGGCAGGCCTAGAAGCTTTCTTT.

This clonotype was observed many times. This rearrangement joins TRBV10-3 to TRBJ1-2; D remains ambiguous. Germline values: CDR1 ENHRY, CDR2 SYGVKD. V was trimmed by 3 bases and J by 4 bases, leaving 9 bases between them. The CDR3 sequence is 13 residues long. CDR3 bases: TGTGCCATCAGTGAAACGGCAGCCTATGGCTACACCTTC. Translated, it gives CAISETAAYGYTF.

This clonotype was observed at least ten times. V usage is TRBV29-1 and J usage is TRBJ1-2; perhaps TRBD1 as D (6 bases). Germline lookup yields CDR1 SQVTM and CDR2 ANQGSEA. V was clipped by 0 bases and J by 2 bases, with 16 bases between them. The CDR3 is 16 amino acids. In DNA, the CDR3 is TGCAGCGTTGAAGAGGTGGGCGGGACACCAAACTATGGCTACACCTTC. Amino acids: CSVEEVGGTPNYGYTF.

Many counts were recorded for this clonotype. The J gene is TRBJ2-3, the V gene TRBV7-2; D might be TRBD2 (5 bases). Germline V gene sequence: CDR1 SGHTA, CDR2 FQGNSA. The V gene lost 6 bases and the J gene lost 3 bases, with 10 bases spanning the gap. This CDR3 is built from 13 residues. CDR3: CASRSRVTDTQYF. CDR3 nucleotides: TGTGCCAGCAGATCGAGGGTAACAGATACGCAGTATTTT.

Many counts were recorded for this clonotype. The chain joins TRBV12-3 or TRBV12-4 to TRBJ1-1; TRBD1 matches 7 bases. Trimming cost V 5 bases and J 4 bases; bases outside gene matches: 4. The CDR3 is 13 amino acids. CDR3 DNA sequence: TGTGCCAGCAGTGCGACAGGGACCACTGAAGCTTTCTTT. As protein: CASSATGTTEAFF.

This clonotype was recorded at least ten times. CDR3: CSVTGRGVLNEQFF. CDR3 sequence (DNA): TGCAGCGTAACGGGGCGGGGGGTCTTGAATGAGCAGTTCTTC. The rearrangement joins TRBV29-1 to TRBJ2-1, with 8 bases identical to TRBD2. Germline V CDR1 and CDR2: SQVTM, ANQGSEA. Trimming cost V 6 bases and J 7 bases; bases outside gene matches: 11. The CDR3 loop spans 14 amino acids.

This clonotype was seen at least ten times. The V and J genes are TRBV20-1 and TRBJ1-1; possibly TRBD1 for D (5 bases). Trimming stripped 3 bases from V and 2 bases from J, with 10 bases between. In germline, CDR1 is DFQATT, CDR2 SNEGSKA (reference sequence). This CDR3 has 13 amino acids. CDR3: CSASGASNTEAFF. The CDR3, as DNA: TGCAGTGCTAGCGGGGCCTCAAACACTGAAGCTTTCTTT.

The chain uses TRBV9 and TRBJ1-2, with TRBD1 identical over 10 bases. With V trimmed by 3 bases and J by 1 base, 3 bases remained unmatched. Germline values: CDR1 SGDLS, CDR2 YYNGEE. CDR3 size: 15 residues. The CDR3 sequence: CASSAGTGVNYGYTF. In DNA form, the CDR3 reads TGTGCCAGCAGCGCCGGGACAGGGGTTAACTATGGCTACACCTTC.

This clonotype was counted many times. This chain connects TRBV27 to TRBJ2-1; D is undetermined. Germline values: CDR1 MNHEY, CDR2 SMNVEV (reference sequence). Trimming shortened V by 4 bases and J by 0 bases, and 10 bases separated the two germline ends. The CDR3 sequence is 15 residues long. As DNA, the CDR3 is TGTGCCAGCAGTTCAGCATTTCCCTCCTACAATGAGCAGTTCTTC. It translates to CASSSAFPSYNEQFF.

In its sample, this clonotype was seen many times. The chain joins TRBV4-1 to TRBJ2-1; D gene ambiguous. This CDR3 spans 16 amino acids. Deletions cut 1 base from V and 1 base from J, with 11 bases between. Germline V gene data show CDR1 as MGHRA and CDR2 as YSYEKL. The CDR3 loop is CASSQGMGSSYNEQFF. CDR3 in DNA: TGCGCCAGCAGCCAAGGAATGGGATCGTCCTACAATGAGCAGTTCTTC.

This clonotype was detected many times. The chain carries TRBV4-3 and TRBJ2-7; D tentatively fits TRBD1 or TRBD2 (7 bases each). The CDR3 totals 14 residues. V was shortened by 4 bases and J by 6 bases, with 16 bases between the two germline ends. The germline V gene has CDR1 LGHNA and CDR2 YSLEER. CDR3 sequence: CASSPQGGSGEQYF. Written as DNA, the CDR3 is TGCGCCAGCAGCCCGCAGGGGGGGTCTGGCGAGCAGTACTTC.

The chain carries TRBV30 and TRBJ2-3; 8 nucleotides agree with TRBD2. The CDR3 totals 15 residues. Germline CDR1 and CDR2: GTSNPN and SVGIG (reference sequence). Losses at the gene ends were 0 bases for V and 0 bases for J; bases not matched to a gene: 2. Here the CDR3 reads CAWSVSGGSTDTQYF. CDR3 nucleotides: TGTGCCTGGAGTGTAAGCGGGGGTAGCACAGATACGCAGTATTTT.

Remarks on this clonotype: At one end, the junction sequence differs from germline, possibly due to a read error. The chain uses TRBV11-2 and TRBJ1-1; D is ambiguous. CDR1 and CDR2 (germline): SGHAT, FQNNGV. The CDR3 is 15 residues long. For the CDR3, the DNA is TGTGCCAGCAGCCGACCCGGACGCAGGAACACTGAAGATTTCTTT. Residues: CASSRPGRRNTEDFF. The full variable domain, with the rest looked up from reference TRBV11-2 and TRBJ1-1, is EAGVAQSPRYKIIEKRQSVAFWCNPISGHATLYWYQQILGQGPKLLIQFQNNGVVDDSQLPKDRFSAERLKGVDSTLKIQPAKLEDSAVYLCASSRPGRRNTEDFFGQGTRLTVV.

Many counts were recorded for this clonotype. Written as DNA, the CDR3 is TGTGCCAGCAGGGAACATGGGTTCATGAACACTGAAGCTTTCTTT. As protein: CASREHGFMNTEAFF. The rearrangement joins TRBV6-2 or TRBV6-3 to TRBJ1-1; D is unresolved. Germline CDR1 is MNHEY and CDR2 is SVGEGT. The CDR3 length is 15 residues. Trimming cost V 6 bases and J 0 bases, with 14 bases left between them.

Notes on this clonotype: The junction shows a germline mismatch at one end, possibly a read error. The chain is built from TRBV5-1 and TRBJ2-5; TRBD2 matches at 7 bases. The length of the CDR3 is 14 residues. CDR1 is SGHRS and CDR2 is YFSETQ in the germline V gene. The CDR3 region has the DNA TGCGCCAGCAGCTTGAATAAGCGGGAAGAGACCCAGCACTTC. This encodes CASSLNKREETQHF. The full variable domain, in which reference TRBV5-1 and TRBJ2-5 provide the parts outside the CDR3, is KAGVTQTPRYLIKTRGQQVTLSCSPISGHRSVSWYQQTPGQGLQFLFEYFSETQRNKGNFPGRFSGRQFSNSRSEMNVSTLELGDSALYLCASSLNKREETQHFGPGTRLLVL.